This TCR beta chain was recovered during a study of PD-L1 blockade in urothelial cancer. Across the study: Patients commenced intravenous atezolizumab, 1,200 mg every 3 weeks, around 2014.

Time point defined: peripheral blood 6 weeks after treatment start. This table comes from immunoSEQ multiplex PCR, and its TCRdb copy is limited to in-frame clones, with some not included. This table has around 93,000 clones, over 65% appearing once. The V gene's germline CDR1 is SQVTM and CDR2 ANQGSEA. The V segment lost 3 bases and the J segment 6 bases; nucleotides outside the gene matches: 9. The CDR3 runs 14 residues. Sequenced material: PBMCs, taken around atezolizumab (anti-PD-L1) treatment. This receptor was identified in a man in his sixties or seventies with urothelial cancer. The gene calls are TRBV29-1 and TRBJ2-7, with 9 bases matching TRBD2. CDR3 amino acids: CSVDLAGAGGEQYF. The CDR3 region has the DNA TGCAGCGTTGATTTAGCGGGAGCCGGGGGCGAGCAGTACTTC.